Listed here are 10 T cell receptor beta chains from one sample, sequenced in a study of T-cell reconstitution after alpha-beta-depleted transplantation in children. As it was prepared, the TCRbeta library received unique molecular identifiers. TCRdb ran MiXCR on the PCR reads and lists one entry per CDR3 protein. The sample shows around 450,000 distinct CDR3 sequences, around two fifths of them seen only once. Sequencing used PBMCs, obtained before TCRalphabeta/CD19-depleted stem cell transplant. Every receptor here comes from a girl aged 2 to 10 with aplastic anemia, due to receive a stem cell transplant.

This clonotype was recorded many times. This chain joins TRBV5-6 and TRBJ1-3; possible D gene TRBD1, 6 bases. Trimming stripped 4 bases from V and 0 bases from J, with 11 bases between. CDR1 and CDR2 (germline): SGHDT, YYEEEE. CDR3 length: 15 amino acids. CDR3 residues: CASSRQDLSGNTIYF. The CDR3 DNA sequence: TGTGCCAGCAGCCGACAGGACCTCTCTGGAAACACCATATATTTT.

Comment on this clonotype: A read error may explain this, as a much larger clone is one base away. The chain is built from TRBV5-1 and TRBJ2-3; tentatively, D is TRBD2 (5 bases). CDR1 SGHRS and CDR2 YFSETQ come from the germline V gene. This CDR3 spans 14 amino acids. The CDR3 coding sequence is TGCGCCAGCAGCTTGGGCGGGCACACAGATACGCGGTATTTT. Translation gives CASSLGGHTDTRYF. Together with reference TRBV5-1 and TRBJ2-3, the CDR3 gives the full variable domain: KAGVTQTPRYLIKTRGQQVTLSCSPISGHRSVSWYQQTPGQGLQFLFEYFSETQRNKGNFPGRFSGRQFSNSRSEMNVSTLELGDSALYLCASSLGGHTDTRYFGPGTRLTVL.

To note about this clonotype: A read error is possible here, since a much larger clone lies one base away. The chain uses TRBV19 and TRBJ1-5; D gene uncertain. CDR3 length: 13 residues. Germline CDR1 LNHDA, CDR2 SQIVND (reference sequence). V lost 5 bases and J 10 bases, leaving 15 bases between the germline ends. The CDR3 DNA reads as TGTGCCAGTAGTGGTGCACCCGAGAGCCCCCAGCATTTT. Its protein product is CASSGAPESPQHF.

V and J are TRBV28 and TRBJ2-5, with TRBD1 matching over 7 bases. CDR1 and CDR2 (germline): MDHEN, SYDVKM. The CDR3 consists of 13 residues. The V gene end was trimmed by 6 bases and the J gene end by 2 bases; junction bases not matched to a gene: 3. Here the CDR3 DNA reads TGTGCCAGCAGGACAGGGCCTCAAGAGACCCAGTACTTC. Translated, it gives CASRTGPQETQYF.

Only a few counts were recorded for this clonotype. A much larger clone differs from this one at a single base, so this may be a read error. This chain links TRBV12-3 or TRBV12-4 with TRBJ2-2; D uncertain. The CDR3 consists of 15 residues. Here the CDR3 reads CAISPERSLTGELFF. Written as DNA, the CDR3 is TGTGCCATCAGTCCGGAAAGGTCGCTCACCGGGGAGCTGTTTTTT.

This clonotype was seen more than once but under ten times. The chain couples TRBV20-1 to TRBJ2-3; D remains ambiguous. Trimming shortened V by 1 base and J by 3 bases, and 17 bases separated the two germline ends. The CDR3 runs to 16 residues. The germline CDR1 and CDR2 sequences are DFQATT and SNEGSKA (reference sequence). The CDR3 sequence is CSARAGAGGLTDTQYF. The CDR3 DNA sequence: TGCAGTGCTAGAGCAGGAGCCGGCGGTTTGACAGATACGCAGTATTTT.

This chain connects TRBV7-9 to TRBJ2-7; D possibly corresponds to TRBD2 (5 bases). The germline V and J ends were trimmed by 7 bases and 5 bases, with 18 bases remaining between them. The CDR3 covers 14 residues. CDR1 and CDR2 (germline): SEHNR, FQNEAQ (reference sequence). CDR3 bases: TGTGCCAGCACCTCCGGCGTGGGAGTGGACGAGCAGTACTTC. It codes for CASTSGVGVDEQYF.

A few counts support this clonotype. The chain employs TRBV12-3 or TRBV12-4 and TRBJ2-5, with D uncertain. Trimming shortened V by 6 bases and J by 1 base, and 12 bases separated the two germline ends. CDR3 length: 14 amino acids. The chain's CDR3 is CASSPSFGQETQYF. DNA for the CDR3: TGTGCCAGCAGCCCGAGTTTTGGCCAAGAGACCCAGTACTTC.

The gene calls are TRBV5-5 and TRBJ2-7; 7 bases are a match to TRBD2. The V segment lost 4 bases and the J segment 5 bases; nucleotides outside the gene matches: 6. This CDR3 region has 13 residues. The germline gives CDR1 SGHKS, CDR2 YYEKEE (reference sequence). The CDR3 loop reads CASSRPGGNEQYF. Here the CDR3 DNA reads TGTGCCAGCAGCCGCCCGGGGGGAAACGAGCAGTACTTC.

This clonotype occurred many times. CDR3 sequence (DNA): TGTGCCAGCAGAGTAGCGGGAGCCGGGAATGAGCAGTTCTTC. It specifies CASRVAGAGNEQFF. The rearrangement uses TRBV12-3 or TRBV12-4 and TRBJ2-1, with 9 nucleotides matching TRBD2. CDR3 length equals 14 residues. Germline trimming cut 6 bases from V and 7 bases from J; bases unmatched to any gene: 7.